The 25 T cell receptor beta chains in this list originate from one sample, sequenced in a study of CD8+ T cells in alopecia areata. It was cDNA, reverse transcribed from extracted RNA, that served as the sequencing template. Clones were read by immunoSEQ multiplex PCR, and TCRdb kept only the in-frame ones, dropping some. Of approximately 300,000 clones listed, about three fifths were seen once; the top ten hold about 1.7%. Documented treatment: oral pan-JAK inhibitor, 5-10 mg twice daily. The sequencing here drew on CD4+ T cells sorted from blood, taken at week 24, from a patient treated with tofacitinib. The origin of the receptors is a human donor with alopecia areata.

This sequence joins TRBV5-6 and TRBJ2-1; D might be TRBD1 or TRBD2, each matching 5 bases. The germline V gene encodes CDR1 SGHDT and CDR2 YYEEEE. This CDR3 has 13 amino acids. V was trimmed by 4 bases and J by 3 bases, leaving 8 bases between them. CDR3 sequence reads: CASSRDLYNEQFF. The CDR3 DNA follows: TGTGCCAGCAGCCGGGACCTCTACAATGAGCAGTTCTTC.

Remarks on this clone: The sample holds other DNA sequences that translate to the same CDR3. This chain joins TRBV7-3 and TRBJ1-1; D is perhaps TRBD1 (5 bases). The V end lost 2 bases, the J end lost 1 base, and 5 bases lay between the germline ends. The germline V gene has CDR1 SGHTA and CDR2 FQGTGA. CDR3 size: 13 residues. This CDR3 is CASSLQGNTEAFF. The DNA for the CDR3 is TGTGCCAGCAGCTTACAGGGGAACACTGAAGCTTTCTTT.

The J gene is TRBJ2-1, the V gene TRBV6-5; D gene unclear. Germline V gene sequence: CDR1 MNHEY, CDR2 SVGAGI. There are 14 residues in the CDR3. Trimming shortened V by 3 bases and J by 7 bases, and 13 bases separated the two germline ends. The CDR3 nucleotides read TGTGCCAGCAGTTATCTAATGTCGTGGAATGAGCAGTTCTTC. Translating it yields CASSYLMSWNEQFF.

The chain uses TRBV11-2 and TRBJ2-1; D is unresolved. The CDR3 sequence is 13 residues long. Germline V CDR1 and CDR2: SGHAT, FQNNGV. V shed 2 bases and J shed 2 bases, with 4 bases lying between them. The CDR3 DNA reads as TGTGCCAGCAGCTTATACCCCTACAATGAGCAGTTCTTC. It codes for CASSLYPYNEQFF.

The V gene is TRBV11-1, the J gene TRBJ1-1; D ambiguous. V gave up 2 bases and J gave up 1 base, with 14 bases separating them. The CDR3 loop spans 16 amino acids. In germline, CDR1 is SGHAT, CDR2 FQDESV (reference sequence). The CDR3 here is CASSLSRASGNTEAFF. The DNA of the CDR3 is TGTGCCAGCAGCTTATCTCGGGCTTCAGGGAACACTGAAGCTTTCTTT.

J is TRBJ1-2 and V is TRBV20-1; weak D call: TRBD1 (6 bases). V was pared by 2 bases and J by 6 bases, with 7 bases between. The CDR3 totals 11 residues. In germline, CDR1 is DFQATT, CDR2 SNEGSKA (reference sequence). The CDR3 sequence is CSARHRDGYTF. The CDR3 DNA reads as TGCAGTGCTAGACACAGGGATGGCTACACCTTC.

The chain employs TRBV30 and TRBJ2-1; TRBD2 is a possible D gene (6 bases). The CDR3 loop spans 14 amino acids. The V gene lost 4 bases and the J gene lost 9 bases, with 19 bases spanning the gap. The germline gives CDR1 GTSNPN, CDR2 SVGIG (reference sequence). CDR3 loop: CAWTDTPGDSEQFF. DNA for the CDR3: TGTGCCTGGACCGATACCCCGGGGGACTCTGAGCAGTTCTTC. The variable domain in full, completed from reference TRBV30 and TRBJ2-1, reads SQTIHQWPATLVQPVGSPLSLECTVEGTSNPNLYWYRQAAGRGLQLLFYSVGIGQISSEVPQNLSASRPQDRQFILSSKKLLLSDSGFYLCAWTDTPGDSEQFFGPGTRLTVL.

The rearrangement joins TRBV7-2 to TRBJ2-4; 7 bases align to TRBD1. Germline loops: CDR1 SGHTA, CDR2 FQGNSA. Losses at the gene ends were 5 bases for V and 10 bases for J; bases not matched to a gene: 5. This CDR3 has 12 amino acids. CDR3: CASSIQQGIQYF. DNA for the CDR3: TGTGCCAGCAGCATCCAACAGGGGATTCAGTACTTC.

The chain employs TRBV2 and TRBJ2-5; no clear D gene. The ends were cut back, 4 bases at V and 9 bases at J, with 9 bases in the middle. Per the germline V gene, CDR1 is SNHLY and CDR2 is FYNNEI. CDR3 length: 11 amino acids. The CDR3, as DNA: TGTGCCAGCAGTGTTGAGTGGGCCCAGTACTTC. Encoded protein: CASSVEWAQYF. Complete variable domain (other parts from reference TRBV2 and TRBJ2-5): EPEVTQTPSHQVTQMGQEVILRCVPISNHLYFYWYRQILGQKVEFLVSFYNNEISEKSEIFDDQFSVERPDGSNFTLKIRSTKLEDSAMYFCASSVEWAQYFGPGTRLLVL.

The V gene is TRBV27, the J gene TRBJ2-7, with a possible D match to TRBD2 (5 bases). V lost 4 bases and J 2 bases, leaving 15 bases between the germline ends. This CDR3 is 15 amino acids long. CDR1 is MNHEY, CDR2 SMNVEV, per germline (reference sequence). The CDR3 sequence is CASSSFRGWAYEQYF. Written as DNA, the CDR3 is TGTGCCAGCAGTTCGTTCCGGGGATGGGCCTACGAGCAGTACTTC.

This rearrangement joins TRBV6-5 to TRBJ2-2; D remains unclear. CDR1 is MNHEY and CDR2 is SVGAGI in the germline V gene. Trimming cost V 7 bases and J 2 bases, with 11 bases left between them. This CDR3 is built from 14 residues. CDR3 in amino acids: CASNLDANTGELFF. In nucleotides, the CDR3 is TGTGCCAGCAACCTGGACGCAAACACCGGGGAGCTGTTTTTT.

The chain has TRBV30 and TRBJ2-3; 8 bases line up with TRBD2. Germline CDR1 reads GTSNPN; CDR2 reads SVGIG (reference sequence). This CDR3 region has 15 residues. Trimming took 0 bases from V and 1 from J; bases not matched to a gene: 3. CDR3 loop: CAWSVRSGGTDTQYF. CDR3 coding DNA: TGTGCCTGGAGTGTACGTAGCGGGGGCACAGATACGCAGTATTTT.

The chain carries TRBV4-2 and TRBJ1-1; D unresolved. Germline V gene data show CDR1 as LGHNA and CDR2 as YNFKEQ. The germline V and J ends were trimmed by 1 base and 2 bases, with 11 bases remaining between them. The CDR3 has 15 amino acids. The CDR3 sequence: CASSQGIGFNTEAFF. CDR3 in DNA: TGTGCCAGCAGCCAAGGGATAGGGTTTAACACTGAAGCTTTCTTT.

This chain connects TRBV27 to TRBJ2-7; D gene ambiguous. The CDR3 extends over 18 amino acids. V was cut by 5 bases and J by 11 bases, with 34 bases left in between. CDR1 and CDR2 (germline): MNHEY, SMNVEV (reference sequence). CDR3 nucleotide sequence: TGTGCCAGCAGTAAAAATCCCCTACGTGAGCCCCCCATAGGGCAGGAGTACTTC. Encoded protein: CASSKNPLREPPIGQEYF.

This clone has just a few counts. The chain couples TRBV6-1 to TRBJ2-3, with unresolved D. From germline, CDR1 is MNHNS and CDR2 SASEGT. The CDR3 consists of 13 residues. V was clipped by 6 bases and J by 4 bases, with 11 bases between them. CDR3 sequence: CASSLLRADTQYF. CDR3 DNA sequence: TGTGCCAGCAGCCTTCTACGGGCAGATACGCAGTATTTT.

The rearrangement uses TRBV7-8 and TRBJ1-6; TRBD1 aligns across 11 bases. The length of the CDR3 is 14 residues. Germline V lookup: CDR1 SGHVS, CDR2 FQNEAQ. With V trimmed by 6 bases and J by 6 bases, 1 base remained unmatched. The CDR3 DNA reads as TGTGCCAGCAGAGGGACAGGGGGTAATTCACCCCTCCACTTT. As protein: CASRGTGGNSPLHF. Together with reference TRBV7-8 and TRBJ1-6, the CDR3 gives the full variable domain: GAGVSQSPRYKVAKRGQDVALRCDPISGHVSLFWYQQALGQGPEFLTYFQNEAQLDKSGLPSDRFFAERPEGSVSTLKIQRTQQEDSAVYLCASRGTGGNSPLHFGNGTRLTVT.

This rearrangement joins TRBV7-8 to TRBJ1-5, with D tentatively TRBD1 (5 bases). Trimming cost V 4 bases and J 7 bases, with 14 bases left between them. CDR1 and CDR2 (germline): SGHVS, FQNEAQ. The CDR3 sequence is 14 residues long. The CDR3 sequence: CASSYDGQGQPQHF. The CDR3 nucleotides read TGTGCCAGCAGCTACGACGGCCAGGGACAGCCCCAGCATTTT.

The chain combines TRBV29-1 with TRBJ1-1; D gene unclear. Trimming removed 3 bases from V and 3 bases from J, with 8 bases in between. The CDR3 runs 12 residues. Germline CDR1 reads SQVTM; CDR2 reads ANQGSEA. The DNA for the CDR3 is TGCAGCGTTGATCATCAAGACACTGAAGCTTTCTTT. Protein: CSVDHQDTEAFF.

This clone was recorded only once. The V gene is TRBV28, the J gene TRBJ2-1, with 9 bases fitting TRBD2. Germline V gene lookup returns CDR1 MDHEN and CDR2 SYDVKM. The CDR3 consists of 14 residues. V lost 3 bases and J lost 7; bases outside the gene matches: 4. CDR3 region: CASSLAGGPNEQFF. Written as DNA, the CDR3 is TGTGCCAGCAGTTTGGCGGGGGGGCCAAATGAGCAGTTCTTC.

The chain is built from TRBV28 and TRBJ1-1, with D unclear. Trimming left V 1 base short and J 5 bases short, with 11 bases between. Germline assignment: CDR1 MDHEN and CDR2 SYDVKM. The CDR3 runs 14 residues. CDR3 coding DNA: TGTGCCAGCAGTTTATTTCCGGGTCGAACTGAAGCTTTCTTT. Translating it yields CASSLFPGRTEAFF.

This clone was recorded a few times. Other DNA sequences in the sample encode the same CDR3. This sequence joins TRBV7-9 and TRBJ1-1; D is possibly TRBD1 (5 bases). V was pared by 2 bases and J by 5 bases, with 9 bases between. CDR1 and CDR2 (germline): SEHNR, FQNEAQ (reference sequence). The CDR3 runs 13 residues. Written as DNA, the CDR3 is TGTGCCAGCAGCTTACAGGGAGAGACTGAAGCTTTCTTT. It is translated as CASSLQGETEAFF.

This chain joins TRBV27 and TRBJ2-3; TRBD2 matches at 8 bases. This CDR3 spans 15 amino acids. The germline V gene has CDR1 MNHEY and CDR2 SMNVEV (reference sequence). Germline trimming cut 7 bases from V and 0 bases from J; bases unmatched to any gene: 6. CDR3 nucleotides: TGTGCCAGCACACTAGCGGAGGGAAGCACAGATACGCAGTATTTT. This sequence encodes CASTLAEGSTDTQYF.

This clone was detected a few times. V is TRBV18 and J is TRBJ2-7, with TRBD2 matching 7 bases. Losses at the gene ends were 4 bases for V and 0 bases for J; bases not matched to a gene: 6. The CDR3 has 15 amino acids. In germline, CDR1 is KGHSH, CDR2 LQKENI. CDR3 bases: TGTGCCAGCTCACAGGGACGGACTAGCTCCTACGAGCAGTACTTC. Translating gives CASSQGRTSSYEQYF.

This clone occurred a few times. V usage is TRBV29-1 and J usage is TRBJ2-7; possible D gene TRBD1, 6 bases. V lost 1 base, J lost 4 bases, and 8 bases lay in between. CDR3 length: 12 residues. Germline V gene data show CDR1 as SQVTM and CDR2 as ANQGSEA. CDR3 protein: CSVEGGQYEQYF. The DNA of the CDR3 is TGCAGCGTTGAAGGGGGGCAGTACGAGCAGTACTTC.

The chain combines TRBV29-1 with TRBJ2-1, with 15 nucleotides matching TRBD2. V was clipped by 5 bases and J by 0 bases; unmatched bases: 11. The germline CDR1 and CDR2 sequences are SQVTM and ANQGSEA. The CDR3 totals 19 residues. The chain's CDR3 is CSVRFGLAGGPSSYNEQFF. The CDR3 coding sequence is TGCAGCGTTCGTTTTGGACTAGCGGGGGGGCCGAGCTCCTACAATGAGCAGTTCTTC.